Below, 11 T cell receptor beta chains from the same sample are listed, as sequenced in a study of circulating tumor DNA in untreated peripheral T-cell lymphoma. Clones were read by immunoSEQ multiplex PCR, and TCRdb kept only the in-frame ones, dropping some. The sample includes 140 to 150 clones, roughly four fifths of them seen just once. The sequenced material came from cell-free DNA from blood serum. The receptor set was obtained from a human donor with peripheral T-cell lymphoma.

This chain uses TRBV29-1 with TRBJ1-4, with TRBD1 identical over 8 bases. The trim removed 7 bases at V and 3 bases at J, leaving 4 bases unmatched. The CDR3 runs to 13 residues. Germline CDR1 is SQVTM and CDR2 is ANQGSEA. CDR3 protein: CSAGQGPNEKLFF. In nucleotides, the CDR3 is TGCAGCGCAGGACAGGGCCCTAATGAAAAACTGTTTTTT.

This clone was detected a few times. V is TRBV12-5 and J is TRBJ2-6; a possible D gene is TRBD1 (5 bases). The length of the CDR3 is 17 residues. V dropped 5 bases and J dropped 5 bases, with 19 bases sitting between them. Germline loops: CDR1 LGHNT, CDR2 FRNRAP. The CDR3 here is CASGPAAGQSRANVLTF. The CDR3 nucleotides read TGTGCTAGTGGTCCAGCTGCAGGACAAAGTCGGGCCAACGTCCTGACTTTC.

The chain links TRBV4-2 to TRBJ1-4, with D tentatively TRBD1 (5 bases). This CDR3 contains 16 residues. V lost 0 bases, J lost 7 bases, and 15 bases lay in between. The germline V gene encodes CDR1 LGHNA and CDR2 YNFKEQ. CDR3 sequence: CASSQDRWGSGEKLFF. Written as DNA, the CDR3 is TGTGCCAGCAGCCAAGATCGGTGGGGCTCAGGTGAAAAACTGTTTTTT.

The chain employs TRBV7-9 and TRBJ2-1; D is undetermined. The CDR3 loop spans 14 amino acids. Germline CDR1 and CDR2: SEHNR and FQNEAQ (reference sequence). V lost 1 base and J 10 bases, leaving 14 bases between the germline ends. For the CDR3, the DNA is TGTGCCAGCAGCTTAGTTTACGGCGAAAGAGAGCAGTTCTTC. Translated, it gives CASSLVYGEREQFF.

The rearrangement links TRBV27 to TRBJ1-1; D is ambiguous. This CDR3 is 13 amino acids long. Germline V CDR1 and CDR2: MNHEY, SMNVEV (reference sequence). V lost 3 bases, J lost 4 bases, and 9 bases lay in between. As DNA, the CDR3 is TGTGCCAGCAGTTTGGGTAGAAGCACTGAAGCTTTCTTT. Translating it yields CASSLGRSTEAFF.

V is TRBV5-1 and J is TRBJ2-5, with D uncertain. Germline lookup yields CDR1 SGHRS and CDR2 YFSETQ. CDR3 size: 14 residues. Trimming left V 3 bases short and J 1 base short, with 10 bases between. Here the CDR3 DNA reads TGCGCCAGCAGCTCCTTCCTGCCCCAAGAGACCCAGTACTTC. Translating gives CASSSFLPQETQYF.

Here the CDR3 reads CASSEYMGGGYGYTF. In DNA form, the CDR3 reads TGTGCCAGCAGTGAATATATGGGGGGTGGCTATGGCTACACCTTC. V usage is TRBV25-1 and J usage is TRBJ1-2; TRBD1 might be the D (5 bases). Germline V gives CDR1 MGHDK, CDR2 SYGVNS. V shed 0 bases and J shed 4 bases, with 12 bases lying between them. The CDR3 is made up of 15 amino acids.

The genes are TRBV23-1 and TRBJ2-2; D remains unclear. TRBV23-1 is known as an ORF, though its function is uncertain. CDR3 length equals 12 residues. Trimming stripped 0 bases from V and 8 bases from J, with 4 bases between. CDR3 sequence reads: CASSQSPGELFF. Written as DNA, the CDR3 is TGCGCCAGCAGTCAATCCCCAGGGGAGCTGTTTTTT.

For the CDR3, the DNA is TGTGCCAGCAGCTTAGGACACGGTAACTATGGCTACACCTTC. Translated: CASSLGHGNYGYTF. The chain employs TRBV7-2 and TRBJ1-2; D not resolved. CDR3 length: 14 residues. Deletions cut 1 base from V and 1 base from J, with 7 bases between. CDR1 is SGHTA, CDR2 FQGNSA, per germline.

The CDR3 loop is CASSLYVQVGADTQYF. DNA of the CDR3: TGTGCCAGCAGCCTGTACGTCCAAGTAGGCGCAGATACGCAGTATTTT. The V call is TRBV4-2, the J call TRBJ2-3; D is unresolved. The CDR3 is made up of 16 amino acids. Germline loops: CDR1 LGHNA, CDR2 YNFKEQ. V dropped 4 bases and J dropped 4 bases, with 18 bases sitting between them.

Of note for this clone: The germline gene is not matched at one end of the junction; a read error may be the cause. The chain links TRBV7-7 to TRBJ2-2; 8 bases line up with TRBD1. The CDR3 length is 16 residues. CDR1 is SSHAT and CDR2 is FNYEAQ in the germline V gene (reference sequence). CDR3 DNA: TGTGCTAGCAGCCGCACCGGGACAGGGAACACCGGGGAGCTGTTTTTT. It yields the protein CASSRTGTGNTGELFF.